These 20 T cell receptor beta chains were all obtained from the same sample, sequenced in a study of blood T cell repertoires in COVID-19 (dated by TCRdb to the early 2020s). Library construction relied on the immunoSEQ multiplex PCR assay. TCRdb carries this immuneACCESS record with in-frame sequences only. Its versions omit some clonotypes, under half of them owing to an unresolved V gene in the studies checked, with the rest unexplained. The sample records some 260,000 clones, 88% of which are singletons. Clones ranked in the top ten supply 10% of the sample. The sample taken for sequencing was peripheral blood. Receptors originate from a woman aged 70 to 79 with COVID-19, enrolled during active disease.

V usage is TRBV5-4 and J usage is TRBJ2-3; the match to TRBD1 covers 7 bases. Per the germline V gene, CDR1 is SGHNT and CDR2 is YYREEE (reference sequence). The CDR3 length is 16 residues. Unmatched junction bases numbered 11, after V lost 3 bases and J lost 4 bases. As DNA, the CDR3 is TGTGCCAGCAGCTCTATCAACCAGGGGGAGTCAGATACGCAGTATTTT. Its translation is CASSSINQGESDTQYF.

The chain is built from TRBV7-9 and TRBJ1-5; D unclear. Trimming took 3 bases from V and 1 from J, leaving 7 bases between them. Germline CDR1 is SEHNR and CDR2 is FQNEAQ (reference sequence). CDR3 length: 14 residues. The chain's CDR3 is CASSLGQSNQPQHF. The CDR3 region has the DNA TGTGCCAGCAGCTTGGGCCAGAGCAATCAGCCCCAGCATTTT.

The rearrangement links TRBV5-1 to TRBJ1-1; 9 bases agree with TRBD1. The CDR3 spans 16 residues. The germline CDR1 and CDR2 sequences are SGHRS and YFSETQ. With 3 bases clipped from V and 4 bases from J, the junction kept 10 bases outside the gene matches. The CDR3 sequence: CASSSQNPTGGTEAFF. The DNA for the CDR3 is TGCGCCAGCAGCTCACAAAACCCGACAGGGGGCACTGAAGCTTTCTTT.

CDR3 bases: TGTGCCAGCAGTTACTCCGCCGGGAGTACCTACGAGCAGTACTTC. Residues: CASSYSAGSTYEQYF. The V gene is TRBV6-2 or TRBV6-3, the J gene TRBJ2-7; maybe TRBD2 (6 bases). The V and J ends lost 0 bases and 2 bases respectively, with 11 bases between them. The CDR3 sequence is 15 residues long. From germline, CDR1 is MNHEY and CDR2 SVGEGT.

This clone was seen only once. This chain connects TRBV12-3 or TRBV12-4 to TRBJ2-5, with a tentative D call TRBD1 (5 bases). The CDR3 has 13 amino acids. V gave up 3 bases and J gave up 4 bases, with 9 bases separating them. The chain's CDR3 is CASSFARVETQYF. The CDR3, as DNA: TGTGCCAGCAGTTTCGCCAGGGTAGAGACCCAGTACTTC.

The V gene is TRBV4-3, the J gene TRBJ2-1; 10 bases line up with TRBD2. The CDR3 contains 15 residues. Germline-derived CDR1 and CDR2 are LGHNA and YSLEER. J gave up 8 bases and V 0 bases, and 4 bases lay outside the gene matches. The CDR3 nucleotides read TGCGCCAGCAGCCAAGAAGGAGCGGGAGGGCATGAGCAGTTCTTC. Protein sequence: CASSQEGAGGHEQFF.

The chain links TRBV6-1 to TRBJ1-1; no definite D call. Germline CDR1 is MNHNS and CDR2 is SASEGT. Deletions cut 0 bases from V and 3 bases from J, with 11 bases between. The CDR3 runs to 15 residues. This CDR3 reads CASSEALRVDTEAFF. CDR3 in DNA: TGTGCCAGCAGTGAAGCGCTGAGGGTGGACACTGAAGCTTTCTTT.

The chain has TRBV3-1 (or the pseudogene TRBV3-2) and TRBJ1-3; TRBD1 is a possible D gene (6 bases). The CDR3 totals 16 residues. Per the germline V gene, CDR1 is LGHDT and CDR2 is YNNKEL (reference sequence). Trimming took 4 bases from V and 0 from J, leaving 13 bases between them. The CDR3 nucleotides read TGTGCCAGCAGCCTCTTGGGGGGGCGCTCTGGAAACACCATATATTTT. Translation: CASSLLGGRSGNTIYF.

The rearrangement uses TRBV2 and TRBJ2-1, with 12 bases lining up with TRBD2. From germline, CDR1 is SNHLY and CDR2 FYNNEI. This CDR3 region has 16 residues. With V trimmed by 3 bases and J by 6 bases, 6 bases remained unmatched. CDR3 DNA: TGTGCCAGCAGTGACCTCCTAGCGGGGGGGGGCAATGAGCAGTTCTTC. This gives the protein CASSDLLAGGGNEQFF.

The chain employs TRBV6-6 and TRBJ2-3; 8 bases are shared with TRBD2. This CDR3 region has 15 residues. Germline values: CDR1 MNHNY, CDR2 SVGAGI (reference sequence). The J segment lost 5 bases and the V segment lost 2 bases, leaving 6 bases of the junction unmatched. In DNA, the CDR3 is TGTGCCAGCAGTTACCGCGCGGGAGGACTAGATACGCAGTATTTT. The encoded protein is CASSYRAGGLDTQYF.

V usage is TRBV5-1 and J usage is TRBJ2-3; a weak D match, TRBD2 (6 bases). V dropped 0 bases and J dropped 6 bases, with 11 bases sitting between them. In germline, CDR1 is SGHRS, CDR2 YFSETQ. The CDR3 has 14 residues. CDR3 in DNA: TGCGCCAGCAGCTTGGGTACTAGCTTGGATACGCAGTATTTT. Translated: CASSLGTSLDTQYF.

This clone was observed a handful of times. This sequence joins TRBV4-2 and TRBJ1-2; 8 bases fit TRBD1. From germline, CDR1 is LGHNA and CDR2 YNFKEQ. The ends lost 1 base at V and 4 bases at J; junction bases unmatched: 8. The CDR3 length is 16 residues. The CDR3 protein is CASSQGPGGGGYGYTF. The CDR3 DNA sequence: TGTGCCAGCAGCCAAGGGCCAGGGGGCGGTGGCTATGGCTACACCTTC.

The genes are TRBV5-1 and TRBJ1-1, with 7 bases lining up with TRBD1. The CDR3 is made up of 16 amino acids. Per germline, CDR1 SGHRS and CDR2 YFSETQ. The junction had 10 bases not matched to a gene; V was cut back by 4 bases and J by 1 base. The CDR3 sequence: CASSISPGTENTEAFF. The CDR3 nucleotides are TGCGCCAGCAGCATCAGCCCCGGGACAGAGAACACTGAAGCTTTCTTT.

Here the CDR3 reads CATSRPLAAGSYEQYF. CDR3 sequence (DNA): TGTGCCACCAGCAGGCCCCTAGCGGCGGGTTCCTACGAGCAGTACTTC. The rearrangement uses TRBV15 and TRBJ2-7; 7 bases align to TRBD2. With V trimmed by 3 bases and J by 1 base, 9 bases remained unmatched. The CDR3 is 16 amino acids. Germline V lookup: CDR1 LNHNV, CDR2 YYDKDF (reference sequence). The variable domain in full, with the rest retrieved from reference TRBV15 and TRBJ2-7, is DAMVIQNPRYQVTQFGKPVTLSCSQTLNHNVMYWYQQKSSQAPKLLFHYYDKDFNNEADTPDNFQSRRPNTSFCFLDIRSPGLGDTAMYLCATSRPLAAGSYEQYFGPGTRLTVT.

The chain is built from TRBV5-5 and TRBJ1-2, with D possibly being TRBD1 (6 bases). V lost 0 bases to trimming and J lost 0 bases, with 18 bases between them. The germline V gene has CDR1 SGHKS and CDR2 YYEKEE (reference sequence). The CDR3 length is 18 residues. Here the CDR3 DNA reads TGTGCCAGCAGCTTGGTCGTTACAGGGTCCGGACCTAACTATGGCTACACCTTC. It codes for CASSLVVTGSGPNYGYTF. Full variable domain (remainder filled in from reference TRBV5-5 and TRBJ1-2): DAGVTQSPTHLIKTRGQQVTLRCSPISGHKSVSWYQQVLGQGPQFIFQYYEKEERGRGNFPDRFSARQFPNYSSELNVNALLLGDSALYLCASSLVVTGSGPNYGYTFGSGTRLTVV.

This chain links TRBV5-4 with TRBJ2-2; 8 bases map to TRBD1. Trimming cost V 4 bases and J 0 bases; bases outside gene matches: 2. Germline CDR1 is SGHNT and CDR2 is YYREEE (reference sequence). The CDR3 has 15 amino acids. The CDR3 DNA is TGTGCCAGCAGCCCAGGGGGCCCGAACACCGGGGAGCTGTTTTTT. This encodes CASSPGGPNTGELFF.

V usage is TRBV12-5 and J usage is TRBJ1-5, with no clear D. This CDR3 has 20 amino acids. The V end was cut by 0 bases, the J end by 0 bases, with 21 bases between. Germline lookup yields CDR1 LGHNT and CDR2 FRNRAP. CDR3 nucleotides: TGTGCTAGTGGTTTGGTACTAGAACACCTGATAACCGATAGCAATCAGCCCCAGCATTTT. It translates to CASGLVLEHLITDSNQPQHF.

This clone has only a few counts. This chain links TRBV29-1 with TRBJ2-3; the match to TRBD2 covers 9 bases. The CDR3 extends over 13 amino acids. The germline gives CDR1 SQVTM, CDR2 ANQGSEA. The V segment lost 6 bases and the J segment 6 bases; nucleotides outside the gene matches: 7. CDR3 nucleotides: TGCAGCGTCTCGAGGACTAGCGACGATACGCAGTATTTT. Translation: CSVSRTSDDTQYF.

The chain uses TRBV4-3 and TRBJ2-5, with 11 bases that match TRBD2. Germline V gene sequence: CDR1 LGHNA, CDR2 YSLEER. Trimming at V came to 3 bases and at J to 5 bases, leaving 5 bases not matched to a gene. This CDR3 has 15 amino acids. The CDR3 region is CASSQLAGGGETQYF. CDR3 sequence (DNA): TGCGCCAGCAGCCAGTTAGCGGGAGGGGGGGAGACCCAGTACTTC.

The V gene is TRBV5-6, the J gene TRBJ1-4, with TRBD1 identical over 8 bases. CDR1 and CDR2 from the germline V gene are SGHDT and YYEEEE. The CDR3 is 16 residues long. J gave up 4 bases and V 4 bases, and 9 bases lay outside the gene matches. CDR3 sequence reads: CASSQHRDRLNEKLFF. CDR3 bases: TGTGCCAGCAGCCAGCACCGGGACAGGCTTAATGAAAAACTGTTTTTT. The variable domain in full, completed from reference TRBV5-6 and TRBJ1-4, reads DAGVTQSPTHLIKTRGQQVTLRCSPKSGHDTVSWYQQALGQGPQFIFQYYEEEERQRGNFPDRFSGHQFPNYSSELNVNALLLGDSALYLCASSQHRDRLNEKLFFGSGTQLSVL.